This T cell receptor beta chain was documented in a study of cytomegalovirus exposure and HLA in healthy donors. Regarding the study as a whole: Rare TCR sequences predominated, though certain public TCRs were found in many donors.

Comments on this clone: The antigen is not known.

The CDR3 has 15 residues. Germline-derived CDR1 and CDR2 are MNHEY and SMNVEV (reference sequence). The ends lost 7 bases at V and 9 bases at J; junction bases unmatched: 13. Clones were read by immunoSEQ multiplex PCR, and TCRdb kept only the in-frame ones, dropping some. Of about 140,000 clones detected, around four fifths appear once; the ten largest clones hold roughly 30%. This sequence originates from a man younger than 45 in good health and CMV-seropositive. Specimen: PBMCs. The V and J genes are TRBV27 and TRBJ2-1; 9 bases are shared with TRBD1. The CDR3 spells CASIYAPGQGSEQFF. CDR3 nucleotides: TGTGCCAGCATTTACGCCCCGGGACAGGGCTCTGAGCAGTTCTTC.